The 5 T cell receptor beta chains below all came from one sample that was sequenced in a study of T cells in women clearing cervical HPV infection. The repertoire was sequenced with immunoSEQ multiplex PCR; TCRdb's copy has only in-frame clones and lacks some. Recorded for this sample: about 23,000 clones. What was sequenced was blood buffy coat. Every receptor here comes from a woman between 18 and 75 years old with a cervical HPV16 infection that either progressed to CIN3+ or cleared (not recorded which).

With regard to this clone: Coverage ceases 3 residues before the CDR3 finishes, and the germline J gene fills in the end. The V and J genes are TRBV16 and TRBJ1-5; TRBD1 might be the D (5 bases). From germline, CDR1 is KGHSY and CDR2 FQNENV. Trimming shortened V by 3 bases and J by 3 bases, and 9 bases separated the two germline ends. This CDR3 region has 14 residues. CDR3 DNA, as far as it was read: TGTGCCAGCAGCCACGACAGTAACAATCAGCCC. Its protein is CASSHDSNNQP. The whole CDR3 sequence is CASSHDSNNQPQHF.

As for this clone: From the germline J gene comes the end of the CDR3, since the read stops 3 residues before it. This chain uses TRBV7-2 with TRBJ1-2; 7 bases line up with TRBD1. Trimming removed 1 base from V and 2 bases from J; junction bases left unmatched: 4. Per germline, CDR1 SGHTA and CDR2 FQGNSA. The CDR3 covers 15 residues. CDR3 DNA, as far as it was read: TGTGCCAGCAGCTTAGGACAGGGCAGGAACTATGGC. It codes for CASSLGQGRNYG. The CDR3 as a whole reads CASSLGQGRNYGYTF.

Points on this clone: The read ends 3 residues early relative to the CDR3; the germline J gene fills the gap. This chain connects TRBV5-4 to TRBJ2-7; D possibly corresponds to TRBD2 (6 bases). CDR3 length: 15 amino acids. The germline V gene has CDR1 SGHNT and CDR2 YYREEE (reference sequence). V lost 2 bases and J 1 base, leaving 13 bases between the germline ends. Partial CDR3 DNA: TGTGCCAGCAGCTTAGGAGGGGCGTCATCCTACGAG. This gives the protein CASSLGGASSYE. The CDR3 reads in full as CASSLGGASSYEQYF.

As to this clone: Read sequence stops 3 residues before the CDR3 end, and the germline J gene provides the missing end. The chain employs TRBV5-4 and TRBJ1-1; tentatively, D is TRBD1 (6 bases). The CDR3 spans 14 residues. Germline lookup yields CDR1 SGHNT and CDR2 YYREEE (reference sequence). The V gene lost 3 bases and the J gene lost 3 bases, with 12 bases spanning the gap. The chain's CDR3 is CASSSGTLYTEAFF. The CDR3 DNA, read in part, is TGTGCCAGCAGCTCGGGGACATTATACACTGAA.

CDR3 bases read: TGTGCCAGCCTAGCGGGGGGTGCAGATACG. Residues: CASLAGGADT. The whole CDR3 reads CASLAGGADTQYF. The chain couples TRBV7-9 to TRBJ2-3, with TRBD2 identical over 11 bases. The read ends 3 residues shy of where the CDR3 ends; the end is completed using the germline J gene. Germline values: CDR1 SEHNR, CDR2 FQNEAQ (reference sequence). J gave up 4 bases and V 8 bases, and 2 bases lay outside the gene matches. The CDR3 length is 13 residues. The whole variable domain, remainder taken from reference TRBV7-9 and TRBJ2-3, is DTGVSQNPRHKITKRGQNVTFRCDPISEHNRLYWYRQTLGQGPEFLTYFQNEAQLEKSRLLSDRFSAERPKGSFSTLEIQRTEQGDSAMYLCASLAGGADTQYFGPGTRLTVL.